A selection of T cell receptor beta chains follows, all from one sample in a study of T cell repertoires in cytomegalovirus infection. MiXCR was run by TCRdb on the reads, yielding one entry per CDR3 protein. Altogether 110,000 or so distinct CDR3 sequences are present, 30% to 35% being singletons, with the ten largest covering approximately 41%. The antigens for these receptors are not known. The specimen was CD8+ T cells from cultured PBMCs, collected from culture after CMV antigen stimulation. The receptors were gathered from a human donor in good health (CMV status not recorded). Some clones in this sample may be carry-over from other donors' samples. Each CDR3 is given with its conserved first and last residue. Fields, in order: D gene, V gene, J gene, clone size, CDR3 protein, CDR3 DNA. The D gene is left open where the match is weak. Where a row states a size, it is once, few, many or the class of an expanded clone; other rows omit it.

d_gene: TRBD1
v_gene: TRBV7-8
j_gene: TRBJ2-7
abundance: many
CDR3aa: CASNAGTGMPYEQYF
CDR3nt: TGTGCCAGCAACGCTGGGACAGGGATGCCCTACGAGCAGTACTTC

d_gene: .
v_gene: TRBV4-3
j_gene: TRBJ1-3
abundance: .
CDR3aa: CASSQDQGFSGNTIYF
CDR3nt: TGCGCCAGCAGCCAAGATCAGGGATTCTCTGGAAACACCATATATTTT

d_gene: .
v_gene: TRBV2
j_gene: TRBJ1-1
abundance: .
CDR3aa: CATPTGVLGAFF
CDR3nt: TGTGCCACCCCAACGGGGGTCCTAGGAGCTTTCTTT

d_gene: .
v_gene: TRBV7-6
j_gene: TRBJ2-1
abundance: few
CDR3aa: CASSLDLPGGQVEQFF
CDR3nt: TGTGCCAGCAGCTTAGATCTCCCGGGGGGCCAGGTTGAGCAGTTCTTC

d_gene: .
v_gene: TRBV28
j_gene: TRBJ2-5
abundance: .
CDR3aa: CASSLEGQFSKETQYF
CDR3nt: TGTGCCAGCAGTTTGGAGGGACAGTTCAGTAAAGAGACCCAGTACTTC

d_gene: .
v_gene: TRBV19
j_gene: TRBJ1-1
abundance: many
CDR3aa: CASSTTNLGLRTEAFF
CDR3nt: TGTGCCAGTAGTACGACCAACCTAGGGTTGCGCACTGAAGCTTTCTTT

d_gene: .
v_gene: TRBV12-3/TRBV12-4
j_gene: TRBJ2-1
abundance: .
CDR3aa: CASSLSQGSYNEQFF
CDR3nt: TGTGCCAGCAGTTTATCGCAGGGCTCCTACAATGAGCAGTTCTTC

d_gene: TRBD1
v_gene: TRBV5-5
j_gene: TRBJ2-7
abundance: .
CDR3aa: CASSLGDRGSGSYF
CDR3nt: TGTGCCAGCAGCTTGGGGGACAGAGGTTCGGGGTCGTACTTC

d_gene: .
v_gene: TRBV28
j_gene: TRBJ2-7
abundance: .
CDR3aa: CASQPVKSYEQYF
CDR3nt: TGTGCCAGCCAACCCGTCAAATCCTACGAGCAGTACTTC

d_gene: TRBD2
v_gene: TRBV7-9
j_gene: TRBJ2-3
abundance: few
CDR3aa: CASSLIAERGDSTVDTQYF
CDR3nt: TGTGCCAGCAGCTTAATAGCGGAGCGGGGGGACAGCACAGTAGATACGCAGTATTTT

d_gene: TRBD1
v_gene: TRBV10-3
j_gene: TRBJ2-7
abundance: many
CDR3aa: CAISGGDRGPFSSYEQYF
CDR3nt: TGTGCCATCAGTGGGGGGGACAGGGGGCCTTTTAGCTCCTACGAGCAGTACTTC

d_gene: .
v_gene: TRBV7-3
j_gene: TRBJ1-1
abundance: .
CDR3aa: CASNYEGGNTEAFF
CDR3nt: TGTGCCAGCAACTATGAGGGGGGGAACACTGAAGCTTTCTTT

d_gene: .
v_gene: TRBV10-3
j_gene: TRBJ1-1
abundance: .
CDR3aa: CAISESSQLNTEAFF
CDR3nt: TGTGCCATCAGTGAGTCGAGCCAGTTGAACACTGAAGCTTTCTTT

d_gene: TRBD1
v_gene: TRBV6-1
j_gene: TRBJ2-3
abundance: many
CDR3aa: CASETGGSGTDTQYF
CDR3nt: TGTGCCAGCGAGACAGGGGGTTCTGGCACAGATACGCAGTATTTT

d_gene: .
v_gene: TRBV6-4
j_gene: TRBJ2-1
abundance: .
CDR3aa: CASSDGIREQFF
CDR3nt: TGTGCCAGCAGTGATGGAATCAGGGAGCAGTTCTTC

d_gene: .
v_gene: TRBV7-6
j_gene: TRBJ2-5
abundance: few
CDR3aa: CASSLASEGARETQYF
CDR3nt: TGTGCCAGCAGCTTAGCGTCGGAGGGGGCGCGGGAGACCCAGTACTTC

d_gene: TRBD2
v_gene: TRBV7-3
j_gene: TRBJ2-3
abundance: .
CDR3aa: CASSLAGGLGDTQYF
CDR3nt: TGTGCCAGCAGCTTAGCGGGGGGGCTGGGAGATACGCAGTATTTT

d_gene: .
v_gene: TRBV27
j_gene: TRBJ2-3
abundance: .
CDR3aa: CASSPGTFPDTQYF
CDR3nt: TGTGCCAGCAGTCCCGGGACATTCCCAGATACGCAGTATTTT

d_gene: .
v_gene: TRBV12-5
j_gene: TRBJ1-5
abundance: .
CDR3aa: CASGFEIDRVTNSNQPQHF
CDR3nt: TGTGCTAGTGGTTTCGAAATAGATCGGGTAACGAATAGCAATCAGCCCCAGCATTTT

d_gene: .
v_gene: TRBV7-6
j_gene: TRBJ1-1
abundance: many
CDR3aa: CASKPESWGMGWTEAFF
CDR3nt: TGTGCCAGCAAACCCGAGTCGTGGGGAATGGGATGGACTGAAGCTTTCTTT

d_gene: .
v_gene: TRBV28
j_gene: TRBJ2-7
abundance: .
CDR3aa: CASSSSTEQYF
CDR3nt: TGTGCCAGCAGTTCCAGTACGGAGCAGTACTTC

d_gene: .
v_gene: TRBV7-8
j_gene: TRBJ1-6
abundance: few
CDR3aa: CASSRGTYNSPLHF
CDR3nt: TGTGCCAGCAGCCGTGGGACTTATAATTCACCCCTCCACTTT

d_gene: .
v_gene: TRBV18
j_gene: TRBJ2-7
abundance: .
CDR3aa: CASSPTGTSSYEQYF
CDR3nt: TGTGCCAGCTCACCAACAGGGACCAGCTCCTACGAGCAGTACTTC

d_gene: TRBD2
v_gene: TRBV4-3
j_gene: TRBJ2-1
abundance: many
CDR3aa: CASSQAVFASGAYNEQFF
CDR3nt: TGCGCCAGCAGCCAAGCAGTTTTCGCTAGCGGGGCCTACAATGAGCAGTTCTTC

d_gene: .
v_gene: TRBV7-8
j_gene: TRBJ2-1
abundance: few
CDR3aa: CASSLAPRSEQFF
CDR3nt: TGTGCCAGCAGCTTAGCGCCCCGAAGTGAGCAGTTCTTC

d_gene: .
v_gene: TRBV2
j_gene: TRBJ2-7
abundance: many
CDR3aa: CASSEAPQGAYEQYF
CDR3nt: TGTGCCAGCAGTGAAGCGCCACAGGGTGCCTACGAGCAGTACTTC

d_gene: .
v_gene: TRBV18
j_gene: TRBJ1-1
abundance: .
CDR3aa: CASSTLEHTEAFF
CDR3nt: TGTGCCAGCTCAACCCTGGAGCACACTGAAGCTTTCTTT